In its sample, the clone carrying this T cell receptor (beta chain) was seen many times. What it binds is unknown. This sample is part of a study of Graves' ophthalmopathy and Graves' hyperthyroidism. Overall study results and limits: Blood also carried most expanded thyroid clonotypes exceeding 0.001 frequency.

The CDR3 is 15 residues long. V lost 3 bases, J lost 4 bases, and 5 bases stayed unmatched. Germline CDR1 reads MDHEN; CDR2 reads SYDVKM. For repertoire sequencing, the TCR beta CDR3 regions were amplified from RNA transcripts. HTBI primers were employed in first-round RT-PCR, then a second-round multiplex PCR followed. TCRdb recomputed calls from the multiplex PCR reads with MiXCR, one row per CDR3 protein. The data contain 150,000 to 200,000 distinct CDR3 sequences, around two fifths of them singletons. This clonotype originated in a young man with Graves' ophthalmopathy. The sample comprised peripheral blood. The chain joins TRBV28 to TRBJ2-7, with 11 bases fitting TRBD1. The CDR3 nucleotides read TGTGCCAGCAGTTTGGCCGGGACAGGGGGGTACGAGCAGTACTTC. It yields the protein CASSLAGTGGYEQYF.